This entry concerns a single TCR beta chain. The antigen this receptor binds is unknown. Base-call qualities are not available, and no considerably larger clone is one nucleotide away. CD8 naive samples consisted of CD45RO-negative cells that were positively selected for CCR7, yielding a CD45RA+CCR7+ population without TemRA cells. The donors were healthy, HIV-negative adults who had no recently reported acute infections or vaccinations. All donors were Caucasian adults living in Nashville, Tennessee, USA. Blood was collected by leukapheresis, and PBMCs were isolated by Ficoll-Histopaque density gradient centrifugation and then cryopreserved in liquid nitrogen vapor phase. Analytical flow cytometry was used to check the purity and quantity of every magnetically sorted T cell population. From each sorted fraction, genomic DNA was isolated and quantified by UV absorbance on a Nanodrop 2000c. Using the deep immunoSEQ assay, multiplex PCR amplified TCR CDR3 regions from genomic DNA. Extracted genomic DNA from each cell subset was distributed evenly across all wells of several immunoSEQ 96-well plates, and each plate was treated as a replicate. For sorted subsets, about 200 ng genomic DNA, equal to 30,000 or so T cell genomes, was loaded into each replicate PCR. The purified libraries were quantified using a Qubit 3.0 fluorometer, sized with a Bioanalyzer 2100, and then quantified again using the KAPA Library Quantification kit. Each immunoSEQ 96-well plate was sequenced on its own single-read 150-cycle Illumina NextSeq 550 flow cell. The authors' pipeline ran thus. Because the immunoSEQ output included only junctional sequences and no quality scores, the filtering could not be the same as the filtering used for full-length reads. Sequences were annotated with PyIR, a Python wrapper for IgBLAST v1.9, and V/J genes and CDR3 were assigned using IMGT germline references. Reads with weak V/J assignments (E-value above 1e-6), missing CDR3, stop codons, out-of-frame junctions, or ambiguous translated residues were removed. V3J clonotypes were defined by identical inferred V gene, J gene, and CDR3 amino acid sequence. Percentage overlap between repertoires was computed as shared unique clonotypes divided by the size of the smaller repertoire. Repertoire richness was assessed with RTK rarefaction, the Chao1 estimator, and Recon v2.1 estimates of unobserved clonotypes. Generation probabilities were computed with OLGA for all TCRbeta clonotypes obtained by the gDNA method from a handful of donors. This is the immuneACCESS table as TCRdb keeps it, with only in-frame sequences that have V and J called. A part of the clones is gone; compared with another copy, unresolved V genes explain less than half, and the rest is unexplained. Clonal size and the V and J genes are those of that table, whereas D and trimming came from the DNA. Counted in this sample were fewer than 1 million clones; approximately 97% of them appeared once. Approximately 0.2% of the sample rests with the top ten.

The data were obtained in a study of shared clonotypes between healthy human individuals (TCRdb year 2020). With respect to the entire study: A few men and two women, aged 18 to 49 years, made up the cohort. Between about 0.85 and 9.5 billion PBMCs per donor were obtained by leukapheresis. Per donor, three plates each were used for CD4 naive and CD4 memory, two for CD8 naive, and one for CD8 memory. Different laboratories and diverse techniques were used to prepare libraries and sequence TCR repertoires, to increase sequencing depth and limit assay-specific biases. The study deeply sequenced blood TCR repertoires of roughly five healthy adults to estimate repertoire size and the extent of clonotype sharing between individuals. General conclusions and limits of the study: About 5% of naive CD4, 3.5% of naive CD8, approximately 2.2% of memory CD4, and around 0.4% of memory CD8 clonotypes were shared across a handful of donors. Because the study included a small number of donors, the genetic and exposure-history diversity represented was limited. Compared with non-shared clonotypes, the clonotypes found in all four sorted-subset donors had higher generation probabilities. Only blood was sampled, and tissue TCR repertoires likely differ from those in blood. Naive subsets generally had larger estimated clonotype richness than memory subsets did. Rarefaction of sorted-subset datasets indicated incomplete sequencing despite the large sequencing depth. Pairwise subsampling led to the expectation that sequencing depth would affect the degree of clonotype sharing among donors.

The CDR3 runs 13 amino acids, cysteine and phenylalanine included. Left in the record is the CDR3 DNA by itself, 39 bases read in frame from the first base. Relative to germline, V is 5 bases shorter and J is 3 bases shorter, with 11 bases between their ends. CDR1 and CDR2 are drawn from the germline V gene: SGHTA, FQGNSA. The TCR originated in a man aged 30 to 45 in good health. Recombination connected TRBV7-2 to TRBJ2-7; the D gene is perhaps TRBD2, on 5 matching bases. Source material: naive CD8+ T cells sorted from blood. According to the study, the label for this sample's cell subset or site signals: CD45RA+CCR7+. The DNA sequence reads TGTGCCAGCAGCCCCCCCGGGGACTACGAGCAGTACTTC. It codes for CASSPPGDYEQYF.